These 30 T cell receptor beta chains were all obtained from the same sample, sequenced in a study of cytomegalovirus exposure and HLA in healthy donors. In the PCR, 60 Vbeta and 13 Jbeta primers were used. Clones were read by immunoSEQ multiplex PCR, and TCRdb kept only the in-frame ones, dropping some. Seen here are approximately 110,000 clones, about 81% observed once, and the top ten hold 1.1%. Specimen: PBMCs. The receptors come from a woman aged 25 to 39 in good health and CMV-seronegative.

This sequence joins TRBV5-1 and TRBJ2-3; 7 bases agree with TRBD1. Germline lookup yields CDR1 SGHRS and CDR2 YFSETQ. Germline trimming cut 5 bases from V and 4 bases from J; bases unmatched to any gene: 19. The CDR3 runs 18 residues. The CDR3 region is CASRRTPLTGVRADTQYF. For the CDR3, the DNA is TGCGCCAGCAGACGCACACCACTAACAGGGGTTAGGGCAGATACGCAGTATTTT.

The chain links TRBV4-1 to TRBJ2-1; 7 bases map to TRBD2. The CDR3 sequence is 16 residues long. Germline V gives CDR1 MGHRA, CDR2 YSYEKL. The V segment lost 2 bases and the J segment 4 bases; nucleotides outside the gene matches: 8. The CDR3 here is CASSQPRGEYYNEQFF. The CDR3, as DNA: TGCGCCAGCAGCCAACCACGGGGGGAGTATTACAATGAGCAGTTCTTC.

The V and J genes are TRBV6-5 and TRBJ1-2, with TRBD1 matching 7 bases. CDR3 length: 15 amino acids. J lost 5 bases, V lost 0 bases, and 6 bases had no gene match. Germline V gene sequence: CDR1 MNHEY, CDR2 SVGAGI. CDR3 in amino acids: CASSYSSTGNYGYTF. CDR3 nucleotide sequence: TGTGCCAGCAGTTACTCATCGACAGGGAATTATGGCTACACCTTC.

The CDR3 nucleotides read TGCGCCAGCAGTGAGTCGACAGGGGGCACAGATACGCAGTATTTT. Residues: CASSESTGGTDTQYF. This chain joins TRBV10-1 and TRBJ2-3, with 8 bases matching TRBD1. J gave up 1 base and V 0 bases, and 0 bases lay outside the gene matches. This CDR3 has 15 amino acids. The germline gives CDR1 WNHNN, CDR2 SYGVQD (reference sequence).

CDR3 coding DNA: TGTGCCAGCAGCTCCGGGAGCTTCTCTGGAAACACCATATATTTT. Protein sequence: CASSSGSFSGNTIYF. The chain recombines TRBV13 with TRBJ1-3; D not certain. With 4 bases removed from V and 0 bases from J, the gap between germline ends came to 10 bases. The CDR3 length is 15 residues. The germline V gene encodes CDR1 PRHDT and CDR2 FYEKMQ (reference sequence).

The chain recombines TRBV19 with TRBJ1-2; unclear D gene. The CDR3 consists of 15 residues. Looked up from germline, CDR1 is LNHDA and CDR2 is SQIVND (reference sequence). Trimming took off 3 bases at V and 7 bases at J, with 18 bases between the two ends. CDR3 bases: TGTGCCAGTAGTATCCCCGGGAGGCCTCCCTCTGGCTACACCTTC. Protein sequence: CASSIPGRPPSGYTF.

Only a few counts were recorded for this clone. The V call is TRBV14, the J call TRBJ1-2; 9 nucleotides agree with TRBD1. The ends lost 3 bases at V and 4 bases at J; junction bases unmatched: 9. In germline, CDR1 is SGHDN, CDR2 FVKESK. This CDR3 region has 16 residues. CDR3 residues: CASSQYTGGIGYGYTF. DNA of the CDR3: TGTGCCAGCAGCCAGTATACAGGGGGCATCGGCTATGGCTACACCTTC.

This clone came up once. The chain carries TRBV6-4 and TRBJ1-5; 9 bases are a match to TRBD1. Germline CDR1 and CDR2: MRHNA and SNTAGT. The junction had 5 bases not matched to a gene; V was cut back by 5 bases and J by 3 bases. This CDR3 contains 15 residues. Here the CDR3 reads CASSPGQGSNQPQHF. DNA for the CDR3: TGTGCCAGCAGTCCGGGACAGGGATCCAATCAGCCCCAGCATTTT.

In nucleotides, the CDR3 is TGTGCCAGCAGTCGAGGGTTAAATCAGCCCCAGCATTTT. This encodes CASSRGLNQPQHF. V and J are TRBV6-5 and TRBJ1-5; no reliable D call. Trimming took off 5 bases at V and 4 bases at J, with 9 bases between the two ends. CDR1 and CDR2 (germline): MNHEY, SVGAGI. The CDR3 length is 13 residues.

This clone was counted between two and nine times. The chain employs TRBV2 and TRBJ1-1, with 8 bases that match TRBD1. CDR3 size: 13 residues. J lost 3 bases, V lost 6 bases, and 3 bases had no gene match. Germline V CDR1 and CDR2: SNHLY, FYNNEI. Here the CDR3 reads CASSPTGDTEAFF. In nucleotides, the CDR3 is TGTGCCAGCAGCCCGACAGGGGACACTGAAGCTTTCTTT. Full variable domain (rest looked up from reference TRBV2 and TRBJ1-1): EPEVTQTPSHQVTQMGQEVILRCVPISNHLYFYWYRQILGQKVEFLVSFYNNEISEKSEIFDDQFSVERPDGSNFTLKIRSTKLEDSAMYFCASSPTGDTEAFFGQGTRLTVV.

The rearrangement joins TRBV7-6 to TRBJ2-7, with 8 positions matching TRBD1. Per the germline V gene, CDR1 is SGHVS and CDR2 is FNYEAQ. With V trimmed by 4 bases and J by 2 bases, 4 bases remained unmatched. The CDR3 sequence is 14 residues long. This CDR3 reads CASSSGTGPYEQYF. Written as DNA, the CDR3 is TGTGCCAGCAGCTCCGGGACAGGTCCCTACGAGCAGTACTTC.

The V and J genes are TRBV7-6 and TRBJ2-7; 8 bases align to TRBD2. The CDR3 runs to 15 residues. From germline, CDR1 is SGHVS and CDR2 FNYEAQ. Trimming at V came to 1 base and at J to 4 bases, leaving 6 bases not matched to a gene. The CDR3 bases are TGTGCCAGCAGCTTAGAAGCGGGAGTCTCATACGAGCAGTACTTC. Residues: CASSLEAGVSYEQYF.

The rearrangement joins TRBV6-6 to TRBJ1-2; 7 nucleotides align to TRBD1. Losses at the gene ends were 9 bases for V and 0 bases for J; bases not matched to a gene: 4. The CDR3 runs 13 residues. Germline CDR1 reads MNHNY; CDR2 reads SVGAGI (reference sequence). This CDR3 reads CASRQGTNYGYTF. CDR3 nucleotides: TGTGCCAGTAGACAGGGCACTAACTATGGCTACACCTTC.

The V and J genes are TRBV19 and TRBJ2-7; 7 bases are shared with TRBD1. CDR3 size: 12 residues. The trim removed 4 bases at V and 9 bases at J, leaving 6 bases unmatched. Looked up from germline, CDR1 is LNHDA and CDR2 is SQIVND (reference sequence). The CDR3 DNA sequence: TGTGCCAGTAGTACTAGCCGGGACAGGCAGTACTTC. Its translation is CASSTSRDRQYF.

The V call is TRBV5-1, the J call TRBJ2-3, with D uncertain. The CDR3 is 15 amino acids. V lost 4 bases and J lost 0, with 12 bases in between. Germline assignment: CDR1 SGHRS and CDR2 YFSETQ. The CDR3 here is CASSQQSSSTDTQYF. In DNA, the CDR3 is TGCGCCAGCAGCCAACAGTCCTCTAGCACAGATACGCAGTATTTT.

The J gene is TRBJ1-5, the V gene TRBV18; 8 nucleotides align to TRBD1. This CDR3 spans 15 amino acids. Trimming cost V 6 bases and J 3 bases; bases outside gene matches: 7. Per germline, CDR1 KGHSH and CDR2 LQKENI. CDR3 loop: CASSRSGGNNQPQHF. CDR3 nucleotide sequence: TGTGCCAGCTCCCGCTCAGGGGGCAACAATCAGCCCCAGCATTTT.

The J gene is TRBJ1-1, the V gene TRBV18; D unclear. Trimming cost V 6 bases and J 5 bases, with 19 bases left between them. The CDR3 extends over 15 amino acids. Germline loops: CDR1 KGHSH, CDR2 LQKENI. CDR3 sequence: CASSPPGSGNTEAFF. DNA of the CDR3: TGTGCCAGCTCCCCTCCGGGATCGGGGAATACTGAAGCTTTCTTT.

The chain has TRBV7-9 and TRBJ2-1; TRBD1 aligns across 8 bases. The ends lost 3 bases at V and 8 bases at J; junction bases unmatched: 3. From germline, CDR1 is SEHNR and CDR2 FQNEAQ (reference sequence). This CDR3 region has 13 residues. CDR3 DNA: TGTGCCAGCAGCTTGGCACAGGGGGATGAGCAGTTCTTC. It encodes CASSLAQGDEQFF.

The chain joins TRBV5-1 to TRBJ2-7, with D possibly TRBD1 on 5 matching bases. The CDR3 consists of 16 residues. The V gene lost 2 bases and the J gene lost 3 bases, with 18 bases spanning the gap. Per the germline V gene, CDR1 is SGHRS and CDR2 is YFSETQ. The CDR3 DNA sequence: TGCGCCAGCAGCTTCATTTCTGGAACAGGCAACTACGAGCAGTACTTC. Protein sequence: CASSFISGTGNYEQYF. Full variable domain (rest looked up from reference TRBV5-1 and TRBJ2-7): KAGVTQTPRYLIKTRGQQVTLSCSPISGHRSVSWYQQTPGQGLQFLFEYFSETQRNKGNFPGRFSGRQFSNSRSEMNVSTLELGDSALYLCASSFISGTGNYEQYFGPGTRLTVT.

This sequence joins TRBV2 and TRBJ1-4, with D unresolved. V was trimmed by 7 bases and J by 8 bases, leaving 14 bases between them. Germline V lookup: CDR1 SNHLY, CDR2 FYNNEI. This CDR3 is built from 13 residues. CDR3 in DNA: TGTGCCAGCATTCTTAATACGGGGGAAAAACTGTTTTTT. Amino acid sequence: CASILNTGEKLFF.

CDR3 sequence (DNA): TGCACCAGCAGCCAAGGCCTAGCGGGGGGGGGCACCCCTGAGCAGTACTTC. Protein sequence: CTSSQGLAGGGTPEQYF. This chain connects TRBV1 to TRBJ2-7; the table names TRBD2, a call not compared with the DNA. TRBV1 is an annotated pseudogene. The length of the CDR3 is 17 residues.

This clone was counted a single time. The rearrangement links TRBV9 to TRBJ2-1, with 14 nucleotides matching TRBD2. The CDR3 runs to 17 residues. Germline assignment: CDR1 SGDLS and CDR2 YYNGEE. J was trimmed by 4 bases and V by 3 bases; bases with no gene match: 6. CDR3 amino acids: CASSARTSGRLYNEQFF. The CDR3 nucleotides are TGTGCCAGCAGCGCTAGGACTAGCGGGAGGCTTTACAATGAGCAGTTCTTC. Complete variable domain (other parts from reference TRBV9 and TRBJ2-1): DSGVTQTPKHLITATGQRVTLRCSPRSGDLSVYWYQQSLDQGLQFLIQYYNGEERAKGNILERFSAQQFPDLHSELNLSSLELGDSALYFCASSARTSGRLYNEQFFGPGTRLTVL.

To note about this clone: At one of its ends the junction is not consistent with the germline gene, which may arise from a read error. The chain is built from TRBV7-7 and TRBJ2-7; 8 nucleotides align to TRBD2. Looked up from germline, CDR1 is SSHAT and CDR2 is FNYEAQ (reference sequence). This CDR3 has 15 residues. CDR3 coding DNA: TGTGCTAGCAGCTCGCGACTAGCGCCCTCCTACGAGCAGTACTTC. Its protein product is CASSSRLAPSYEQYF. Complete variable domain (other parts from reference TRBV7-7 and TRBJ2-7): GAGVSQSPRYKVTKRGQDVTLRCDPISSHATLYWYQQALGQGPEFLTYFNYEAQPDKSGLPSDRFSAERPEGSISTLTIQRTEQRDSAMYRCASSSRLAPSYEQYFGPGTRLTVT.

The chain has TRBV18 and TRBJ2-3; 12 bases are a match to TRBD2. Trimming at V came to 2 bases and at J to 3 bases, leaving 3 bases not matched to a gene. This CDR3 spans 16 amino acids. Germline CDR1 is KGHSH and CDR2 is LQKENI. The CDR3 DNA reads TGTGCCAGCTCACCATCACTAGCGGGAGGTACAGATACGCAGTATTTT. This sequence encodes CASSPSLAGGTDTQYF.

The chain uses TRBV30 and TRBJ2-1; D possibly corresponds to TRBD2 (6 bases). From germline, CDR1 is GTSNPN and CDR2 SVGIG (reference sequence). The germline V and J ends were trimmed by 0 bases and 1 base, with 16 bases remaining between them. CDR3 length: 17 amino acids. CDR3 in amino acids: CAWSVKFLAKSYNEQFF. CDR3 bases: TGTGCCTGGAGTGTAAAGTTCCTAGCGAAGTCCTACAATGAGCAGTTCTTC.

The rearrangement joins TRBV30 to TRBJ2-7; 16 positions match TRBD2. This CDR3 contains 20 residues. Unmatched junction bases numbered 14, after V lost 0 bases and J lost 3 bases. Germline V gene data show CDR1 as GTSNPN and CDR2 as SVGIG (reference sequence). The CDR3 DNA is TGTGCCTGGAGTGTCCCGAAAGGGGGGACTAGCGGGAGGGCCTACTACGAGCAGTACTTC. This codes for CAWSVPKGGTSGRAYYEQYF. Full variable domain (remainder filled in from reference TRBV30 and TRBJ2-7): SQTIHQWPATLVQPVGSPLSLECTVEGTSNPNLYWYRQAAGRGLQLLFYSVGIGQISSEVPQNLSASRPQDRQFILSSKKLLLSDSGFYLCAWSVPKGGTSGRAYYEQYFGPGTRLTVT.

Comments on this clone: Other nucleotide sequences in the sample specify the same CDR3. CDR3 sequence reads: CASSYTGGNQPQHF. The CDR3 DNA sequence: TGTGCCAGCAGTTACACCGGGGGAAATCAGCCCCAGCATTTT. The chain uses TRBV6-5 and TRBJ1-5, with a weak D call TRBD1 (5 bases). The CDR3 consists of 14 residues. V was cut by 2 bases and J by 4 bases, with 9 bases left in between. Germline V gene data show CDR1 as MNHEY and CDR2 as SVGAGI.

CDR3 loop: CASSPDRVLSTEAFF. CDR3 sequence (DNA): TGTGCCAGCAGTCCAGACAGGGTTTTGAGCACTGAAGCTTTCTTT. V gene TRBV6-5 combines with J gene TRBJ1-1; TRBD1 agrees at 7 bases. The junction had 10 bases not matched to a gene; V was cut back by 5 bases and J by 4 bases. Germline-derived CDR1 and CDR2 are MNHEY and SVGAGI. This CDR3 spans 15 amino acids.

The genes are TRBV19 and TRBJ1-2; TRBD1 is a possible D gene (6 bases). The CDR3 loop spans 13 amino acids. Germline CDR1 LNHDA, CDR2 SQIVND (reference sequence). Trimming removed 6 bases from V and 4 bases from J, with 12 bases in between. The CDR3 DNA sequence: TGTGCCAGTAGACAGGGAAGGGCCTATGGCTACACCTTC. Protein: CASRQGRAYGYTF.

This chain connects TRBV25-1 to TRBJ1-4; tentatively, D is TRBD1 (6 bases). The CDR3 loop spans 16 amino acids. Trimming took off 4 bases at V and 5 bases at J, with 17 bases between the two ends. Germline V gene data show CDR1 as MGHDK and CDR2 as SYGVNS. The CDR3 sequence is CASSAPGGAGNEKLFF. CDR3 DNA: TGTGCCAGCAGTGCGCCGGGGGGGGCGGGGAATGAAAAACTGTTTTTT.